These T cell receptor beta chains were read from a single sample in a study of blood T cell repertoires in COVID-19. Clones were sequenced by immunoSEQ multiplex PCR, and TCRdb holds only the in-frame ones, with some missing. The top ten clones hold 1% to 1.5% of a sample with 290,000 or so clones, about 87% of them seen once. Sequencing was performed on peripheral blood. The source is a man between 65 and 79 years old with acute or convalescent COVID-19. The CDR3 runs from the conserved cysteine through the conserved F or W. The D gene is left open where the match is weak. Clone size is given for some rows only: seen once, a few or many times, or a class if the clone is expanded.

V	D	size	J	DNA	CDR3
TRBV7-9	TRBD1	once	TRBJ2-2	TGTGCCAGCAGACCCAGACAGGGGGCGATCGGGGAGCTGTTTTTT	CASRPRQGAIGELFF
TRBV10-3	TRBD2	.	TRBJ2-1	TGTGCCATCAGTCTAGCGGGAGGCCCACGGGAGCAGTTCTTC	CAISLAGGPREQFF
TRBV14	.	.	TRBJ2-5	TGTGCCAGCAGTCCCCGGGTCCCTGGGCAAGAGACCCAGTACTTC	CASSPRVPGQETQYF
TRBV5-1	TRBD1	.	TRBJ1-2	TGCGCCAGCAGCCAAAACTACCAGGGGGCTGGTGGCTACACCTTC	CASSQNYQGAGGYTF
TRBV28	TRBD1	once	TRBJ1-6	TGTGCCAGCACCTTAGCAGGACAGGCGTTAAATTCACCCCTCCACTTT	CASTLAGQALNSPLHF
TRBV6-2/TRBV6-3	TRBD1	.	TRBJ2-2	TGTGCCAGCAGTTATGGCGGGACAGGGGGTAACACCGGGGAGCTGTTTTTT	CASSYGGTGGNTGELFF
TRBV7-2	TRBD2	.	TRBJ2-4	TGTGCCAGCAGCTCGGGAGGGTCGAAAAACATTCAGTACTTC	CASSSGGSKNIQYF
TRBV5-1	TRBD1	few	TRBJ2-2	TGCGCCAGCAGCTTTAGACAGGGGGACCCCGGGGAGCTGTTTTTT	CASSFRQGDPGELFF
TRBV5-1	.	few	TRBJ2-5	TGCGCCAGCAGCTTGGGACACGGTTCAGAGACCCAGTACTTC	CASSLGHGSETQYF
TRBV6-2/TRBV6-3	.	.	TRBJ1-5	TGTGCCAGCAGTCGCTATATGACAGGCGGGGGCCAGCCCCAGCATTTT	CASSRYMTGGGQPQHF
TRBV7-2	.	.	TRBJ2-7	TGTGCCAGCAGCTTAGGAGTGTCGAGATCCTACGAGCAGTACTTC	CASSLGVSRSYEQYF
TRBV6-7	.	.	TRBJ1-1	TGTGCCAGCAGTTACATAACCAGGAACACTGAAGCTTTCTTT	CASSYITRNTEAFF
TRBV7-2	.	.	TRBJ1-6	TGTGCCAGCAGCTTAGAGGGAGTGGGTTCACCCCTCCACTTT	CASSLEGVGSPLHF
TRBV19	TRBD1	.	TRBJ2-3	TGTGCCAGTAGCACAACCGGGACAGGCACAGATACGCAGTATTTT	CASSTTGTGTDTQYF
TRBV18	TRBD1	.	TRBJ2-1	TGTGCCAGCTCACCACCCGGGACAGGGGGCTACAATGAGCAGTTCTTC	CASSPPGTGGYNEQFF
TRBV14	TRBD1	.	TRBJ1-2	TGTGCCAGCACCCGATCACAGGGGGTTGGCTACACCTTC	CASTRSQGVGYTF
TRBV5-4	TRBD1	.	TRBJ1-6	TGTGCCACCGGCACCGGGACAGGTTATAATTCACCCCTCCACTTT	CATGTGTGYNSPLHF
TRBV5-1	TRBD1	few	TRBJ2-7	TGCGCCAGCAGCTGGGGGACAGGGCCCTACGAGCAGTACTTC	CASSWGTGPYEQYF
TRBV30	TRBD1	few	TRBJ2-7	TGTGCCTGGACACAGGGGGCTCGGTACGAGCAGTACTTC	CAWTQGARYEQYF
TRBV28	TRBD1	.	TRBJ1-5	TGTGCCAGCAGACAGGGGTACAGCAATCAGCCCCAGCATTTT	CASRQGYSNQPQHF
TRBV6-4	TRBD1	.	TRBJ1-1	TGTGCCAGCAGAGCACAGGGGGCAACAGGCACTGAAGCTTTCTTT	CASRAQGATGTEAFF
TRBV5-6	.	.	TRBJ1-1	TGTGCCAGCAGCTTGGGCCCCTACACGTCTACAGGGCTGAACACTGAAGCTTTCTTT	CASSLGPYTSTGLNTEAFF
TRBV6-6	TRBD1	.	TRBJ1-2	TGTGCCAGCAGTGCCGGGACAGGGGGCGCGTATGGCTACACCTTC	CASSAGTGGAYGYTF
TRBV15	TRBD1	.	TRBJ1-6	TGTGCCACCAGGCCTGGGACAGGCAATTCACCCCTCCACTTT	CATRPGTGNSPLHF
TRBV24-1	.	.	TRBJ2-5	TGTGCCACCAGGGCATTAAACCAAGAGACCCAGTACTTC	CATRALNQETQYF
TRBV28	TRBD1	.	TRBJ1-5	TGTGCCAGCAGTCCCTGGGGGACAGGGGTGGCTAGCAATCAGCCCCAGCATTTT	CASSPWGTGVASNQPQHF
TRBV28	TRBD2	.	TRBJ2-7	TGTGCCAGCAGTAGACTAGCGACCTACGAGCAGTACTTC	CASSRLATYEQYF
TRBV10-2	TRBD2	once	TRBJ2-5	TGCGCCAGCAGACAAGCGGGAGGGCCTCAAGAGACCCAGTACTTC	CASRQAGGPQETQYF
TRBV7-3	.	once	TRBJ2-5	TGTGCCAGCAGCCGTGCGGGGGAGACCCAGTACTTC	CASSRAGETQYF
TRBV5-1	.	.	TRBJ2-7	TGCGCCAGCAGCCCTAGGGACTCTTACTACGAGCAGTACTTC	CASSPRDSYYEQYF
TRBV11-2	.	.	TRBJ1-6	TGTGCCAGCAGCCTTGACAGCTATAATTCACCCCTCCACTTT	CASSLDSYNSPLHF
TRBV2	.	.	TRBJ2-2	TGTGCCAGCAAGAAGGAGGTGGAGGCCGGGGAGCTGTTTTTT	CASKKEVEAGELFF
TRBV5-1	.	.	TRBJ2-7	TGCGCCAGCAGTCTAGAGCCAGGGTTCTACGAGCAGTACTTC	CASSLEPGFYEQYF
TRBV19	.	.	TRBJ1-5	TGTGCCAGTAGTAACCCGGACAGCGCTTCAGCCCAGCATTTT	CASSNPDSASAQHF
TRBV19	.	.	TRBJ1-5	TGTGCCAGTAGTACAGACAGTGATAGCAATCAGCCCCAGCATTTT	CASSTDSDSNQPQHF
TRBV28	.	.	TRBJ2-5	TGTGCCAGCAGTTTGGCGGGAGACAGGGAGACCCAGTACTTC	CASSLAGDRETQYF
TRBV6-5	TRBD2	.	TRBJ2-5	TGTGCCAGCAGTTCGAGACTAGCGGGGACCCAAGAGACCCAGTACTTC	CASSSRLAGTQETQYF
TRBV19	.	.	TRBJ1-5	TGTGCCAGTAGTACGCGGGTCGGGGATAGCAATCAGCCCCAGCATTTT	CASSTRVGDSNQPQHF
TRBV28	TRBD1	.	TRBJ2-7	TGTGCCAGCAGTTTTCAGGCCCAGGGGGCCTACTACGAGCAGTACTTC	CASSFQAQGAYYEQYF
TRBV4-3	TRBD1	few	TRBJ1-1	TGCGCCAGCAGCCAAGATCGGGGCCTAGACAGGGGGCGTGTAGGCACTGAAGCTTTCTTT	CASSQDRGLDRGRVGTEAFF
TRBV7-9	TRBD1	.	TRBJ1-4	TGTGCCAGCAGCTTAGGGGGACAGGGCGGTGAAAAACTGTTTTTT	CASSLGGQGGEKLFF
TRBV5-6	TRBD1	.	TRBJ1-2	TGTGCCAGCAGCAACCAGGGGGCTCGTGGCTACACCTTC	CASSNQGARGYTF
TRBV6-1	.	.	TRBJ2-7	TGTGCCAGCAGTGAAGGGCAGCCAACTACCTACGAGCAGTACTTC	CASSEGQPTTYEQYF
TRBV9	TRBD2	.	TRBJ2-1	TGTGCCAGCAGCGTAGTCCTAGCGGGAGCCAATGAGCAGTTCTTC	CASSVVLAGANEQFF
TRBV3-1/TRBV3-2	TRBD1	once	TRBJ1-5	TGTGCCAGCAGCCCCGGACAGGGAAGTGGCAATCAGCCCCAGCATTTT	CASSPGQGSGNQPQHF
TRBV7-2	.	once	TRBJ2-2	TGTGCCAGCAGCTTAGGGGCCCCCACAGTGACCGGGGAGCTGTTTTTT	CASSLGAPTVTGELFF
TRBV11-2	TRBD2	.	TRBJ2-3	TGTGCCAGCAGCTTATTGACTAGCGGAATCACAGATACGCAGTATTTT	CASSLLTSGITDTQYF
TRBV9	TRBD1	.	TRBJ1-4	TGTGCCAGCAGCGAAACGACAGGGAATGAAAAACTGTTTTTT	CASSETTGNEKLFF
TRBV29-1	.	.	TRBJ2-1	TGCAGCGTGGGCCCTGGTACTAGTGGCTACAATGAGCAGTTCTTC	CSVGPGTSGYNEQFF
TRBV28	.	.	TRBJ1-3	TGTGCCAGCAGTTTGGTACAGGACAATTCTGGAAACACCATATATTTT	CASSLVQDNSGNTIYF
TRBV19	TRBD1	.	TRBJ1-6	TGTGCCAGTAGTATTGGACAGGGGGCGTTTTCACCCCTCCACTTT	CASSIGQGAFSPLHF
TRBV4-2	.	few	TRBJ1-5	TGTGCCAGCAGCCACTCCGCCTTGGGGGGTCAGCCCCAGCATTTT	CASSHSALGGQPQHF
TRBV7-8	TRBD1	.	TRBJ1-6	TGTGCCAGCAGCTTCGCCGGGACAGGGGCCTCACCCCTCCACTTT	CASSFAGTGASPLHF
TRBV28	.	.	TRBJ2-7	TGTGCCAGCAGTCCTCAGATTCTCTCCTACGAGCAGTACTTC	CASSPQILSYEQYF
TRBV11-3	TRBD2	.	TRBJ2-2	TGTGCCAGCAGCTTATCGGGGGGCACCGGGGAGCTGTTTTTT	CASSLSGGTGELFF
TRBV28	TRBD1	.	TRBJ1-2	TGTGCCAGCAGTCCTCCGGGACAGGGGATCCATGGCTACACCTTC	CASSPPGQGIHGYTF
TRBV18	.	.	TRBJ1-2	TGTGCCAGCTCACGCGACAGAACCACTAACTATGGCTACACCTTC	CASSRDRTTNYGYTF
TRBV19	.	.	TRBJ1-1	TGTGCCAGTAGGGGGCTAGGCCCAAAGTGGGTGAACACTGAAGCTTTCTTT	CASRGLGPKWVNTEAFF
TRBV11-2	TRBD2	.	TRBJ2-5	TGTGCCAGCAGACTTACTAGCGGGGACCAGACCCAGTACTTC	CASRLTSGDQTQYF